Sequencing of this TCR beta chain was carried out in a study of Ad26.COV2.S vaccination and SARS-CoV-2 variants. The study's findings and limits: Total T cell responses, in the TCR breadth and depth analyses, may have been underestimated.

This CDR3 is 18 amino acids long. Trimming removed 3 bases from V and 4 bases from J, with 24 bases in between. Germline loops: CDR1 SGHAT, CDR2 FQNNGV. Described treatment: roughly 18 received Ad26.COV2.S at low or high dose, single or two shots; 5 received placebo; per-sample allocation not given. Sampling was performed 63 days after the first vaccine or placebo injection. In Boston, an adult donor aged 18-55 years took part. What was given as vaccine was an Ad26 vector encoding Wuhan-strain SARS-CoV-2 spike. Profiling relied on immunoSEQ multiplex PCR, and the TCRdb table lists in-frame clones only, not all of them. The sample comprises 240,000 or so clones, 85% to 90% of which are singletons, and roughly 10% rests with the top ten. In regard to this clone: Antigen unknown.

The receptor's source is a person between 18 and 60 years old who received the Ad26.COV2.S COVID-19 vaccine or a placebo. The chain uses TRBV11-2 and TRBJ2-5; maybe TRBD1 (6 bases). Specimen: peripheral blood, collected in a trial of Ad26.COV2.S vaccine versus placebo. CDR3 coding DNA: TGTGCCAGCAGCTTCTCGGTTGGTACAGGGACGGTTGGAGAGACCCAGTACTTC. Encoded protein: CASSFSVGTGTVGETQYF.